This entry lists 21 T cell receptor beta chains sequenced from one sample in a study of T cell clusters in autoimmune cytopenias. TRB amplification used approximately 0.25 ug of peripheral blood genomic DNA. TRB was amplified by touch-down multiplex PCR, primer pools A and B combined. TCRdb processed the multiplex PCR reads again and assigns one entry to each CDR3 protein, with no DNA. This sample contains about 6,100 distinct CDR3 sequences. These data are also associated with another study on T cell repertoires in aging, cancer and after chemotherapy.

Sequences were obtained from peripheral blood. Receptors were obtained from a human donor in good health.

Considering frequency, this clonotype is medium-sized (0.01 to 0.1%). The chain couples TRBV15 to TRBJ2-3; absent DNA, TCRdb's TRBD2 call cannot be checked. The germline CDR1 and CDR2 sequences are LNHNV and YYDKDF (reference sequence). The length of the CDR3 is 15 residues. This CDR3 reads CATSRGTSDTDTQYF.

Its frequency marks this clonotype as medium-sized. The chain joins TRBV19 to TRBJ2-1; no DNA is available, so the TRBD1 call from TCRdb remains unchecked. Germline V gene data show CDR1 as LNHDA and CDR2 as SQIVND (reference sequence). The CDR3 spans 15 residues. The chain's CDR3 is CASSIISGQRNEQFF.

V usage is TRBV20-1 and J usage is TRBJ1-5. The CDR3 contains 15 residues. Germline CDR1 reads DFQATT; CDR2 reads SNEGSKA (reference sequence). CDR3 amino acids: CSAKETSGGYQPQHF.

This chain uses TRBV7-2 with TRBJ2-1; TCRdb names TRBD2, which stays unverified in the absence of DNA. Germline V gene lookup returns CDR1 SGHTA and CDR2 FQGNSA. The CDR3 is 20 residues long. CDR3 residues: CASSLEALLLTSGRNNEQFF.

Frequency places this clonotype as medium-sized. The chain recombines TRBV30 with TRBJ1-6. The germline CDR1 and CDR2 sequences are GTSNPN and SVGIG (reference sequence). This CDR3 comprises 11 residues. The CDR3 spells CAWSTGRALHF.

Judged by frequency, this clonotype is medium-sized. The genes are TRBV24-1 and TRBJ2-2; the TRBD1 assignment by TCRdb is unverifiable without DNA. Germline lookup yields CDR1 KGHDR and CDR2 SFDVKD. CDR3 size: 16 residues. This CDR3 reads CATSDSGGKVTGELFF.

According to its frequency, this clonotype is medium-sized. V is TRBV19 and J is TRBJ1-4; there is no DNA to check the TCRdb D call of TRBD1. Germline V gene sequence: CDR1 LNHDA, CDR2 SQIVND (reference sequence). CDR3 size: 15 residues. The CDR3 loop is CASSIGQATNEKLFF.

Judged by frequency, this clonotype is medium-sized. The chain is built from TRBV5-4 and TRBJ2-1; TCRdb proposes TRBD2, but this gene call is untestable without DNA. Germline values: CDR1 SGHNT, CDR2 YYREEE (reference sequence). CDR3 length equals 15 residues. CDR3 loop: CASSTGTSGYNEQFF.

The chain carries TRBV20-1 and TRBJ2-2. The CDR3 totals 13 residues. Germline CDR1 and CDR2: DFQATT and SNEGSKA (reference sequence). The CDR3 spells CSARDGYAGELFF.

Considering frequency, this clonotype is medium-sized (0.01 to 0.1%). This chain links TRBV13 with TRBJ2-3. CDR3 length equals 14 residues. Looked up from germline, CDR1 is PRHDT and CDR2 is FYEKMQ (reference sequence). The CDR3: CASSLVAKTDTQYF.

The chain employs TRBV11-2 and TRBJ2-2. CDR3 length: 16 residues. Germline CDR1 is SGHAT and CDR2 is FQNNGV. Here the CDR3 reads CASSLVALANTGELFF.

This rearrangement joins TRBV13 to TRBJ1-1; the TCRdb call, TRBD1, lacks DNA for checking. Germline V gene sequence: CDR1 PRHDT, CDR2 FYEKMQ (reference sequence). The CDR3 runs to 14 residues. The CDR3 protein is CASSPSTGNFEAFF.

The rearrangement uses TRBV7-6 and TRBJ2-3. The CDR3 is 15 amino acids. The germline V gene encodes CDR1 SGHVS and CDR2 FNYEAQ. The CDR3: CASSLGSSSTDTQYF.

The chain uses TRBV12-3 or TRBV12-4 and TRBJ1-5; the TCRdb call, TRBD1, lacks DNA for checking. The CDR3 runs 15 residues. The CDR3 region is CASSLRAGNNQPQHF.

Its frequency marks this clonotype as medium-sized (0.01 to 0.1%). The genes are TRBV13 and TRBJ2-1; TCRdb's assignment of TRBD1 cannot be checked, as there is no DNA. The CDR3 consists of 14 residues. Germline V gene sequence: CDR1 PRHDT, CDR2 FYEKMQ (reference sequence). CDR3 sequence reads: CASSLEGVHNEQFF.

Frequency places this clonotype as medium-sized. The chain is built from TRBV19 and TRBJ1-4; the TCRdb call, TRBD1, lacks DNA for checking. Germline lookup yields CDR1 LNHDA and CDR2 SQIVND (reference sequence). This CDR3 comprises 16 residues. CDR3 residues: CASSIESTGRNEKLFF.

The chain is built from TRBV20-1 and TRBJ1-2; no DNA is available, so the TRBD1 call from TCRdb remains unchecked. The germline gives CDR1 DFQATT, CDR2 SNEGSKA (reference sequence). This CDR3 is built from 13 residues. CDR3 amino acids: CSASKTGTSGYTF.

The J gene is TRBJ2-5, the V gene TRBV13; TCRdb proposes TRBD2, but this gene call is untestable without DNA. The CDR3 spans 12 residues. The germline gives CDR1 PRHDT, CDR2 FYEKMQ (reference sequence). CDR3 amino acids: CASTRGGETQYF.

The chain combines TRBV12-3 or TRBV12-4 with TRBJ2-1; as DNA is missing, the TRBD1 call by TCRdb cannot be tested. The CDR3 loop spans 15 amino acids. The CDR3 reads CASSTPGQGYNEQFF.

The rearrangement joins TRBV15 to TRBJ2-1; the D gene TCRdb calls, TRBD1, cannot be checked with no DNA. The germline CDR1 and CDR2 sequences are LNHNV and YYDKDF (reference sequence). The CDR3 length is 16 residues. The CDR3 is CATSRQGAGSYNEQFF.

This clonotype ranks as medium-sized in terms of frequency. The chain carries TRBV18 and TRBJ1-6. Germline assignment: CDR1 KGHSH and CDR2 LQKENI. CDR3 size: 15 residues. The CDR3 loop reads CASSLYSVYNSPLHF.